This T cell receptor (beta chain) was sequenced during a study of T cell changes during pregnancy in multiple sclerosis. Germline CDR1 reads MNHNY; CDR2 reads SVGAGI (reference sequence). Between the trimmed V and J ends, which lost 4 bases and 7 bases, there was a span of 11 bases. The CDR3 is 13 residues long. Repertoires were generated with immunoSEQ multiplex PCR, while TCRdb's copy carries only in-frame clones and drops some. The sample has tens of thousands of clones; around 90% are singletons. The TCR was taken from a female donor with multiple sclerosis, enrolled in a pregnancy study. This chain joins TRBV6-6 and TRBJ1-5; D is unclear. This specimen consisted of CD4+ T cells from peripheral blood mononuclear cells, obtained in the first trimester of pregnancy. In DNA form, the CDR3 reads TGTGCCAGCAGTTCCCTCCGGGGACAGCCCCAGCATTTT. Encoded protein: CASSSLRGQPQHF.